Below are 7 T cell receptor beta chains sequenced from a single sample in a study of T cell responses to AZD1222 COVID-19 vaccine. Assay: immunoSEQ multiplex PCR; the TCRdb copy retains only in-frame clones and omits some. The sample has around 140,000 clones; 93% are singletons. The sample was peripheral blood, taken on day 0 of AZD1222 vaccination. The receptors here all came from an adult in good health.

This rearrangement joins TRBV28 to TRBJ1-2, with TRBD1 as a possible D gene (5 bases). Trimming removed 10 bases from V and 0 bases from J, with 18 bases in between. Germline V CDR1 and CDR2: MDHEN, SYDVKM. This CDR3 region has 15 residues. CDR3 amino acids: CAIKPEGFANYGYTF. In nucleotides, the CDR3 is TGTGCCATCAAACCGGAGGGGTTCGCTAACTATGGCTACACCTTC.

This clone was observed a single time. The chain uses TRBV30 and TRBJ1-5; maybe TRBD1 (5 bases). The V gene lost 3 bases and the J gene lost 0 bases, with 9 bases spanning the gap. Germline V gives CDR1 GTSNPN, CDR2 SVGIG (reference sequence). The CDR3 consists of 14 residues. This CDR3 reads CAWREGLSNQPQHF. CDR3 bases: TGTGCCTGGAGGGAGGGACTTAGCAATCAGCCCCAGCATTTT.

V and J are TRBV6-5 and TRBJ2-7, with D hard to call. V lost 7 bases, J lost 2 bases, and 12 bases lay in between. CDR3 length: 13 residues. Germline values: CDR1 MNHEY, CDR2 SVGAGI. The CDR3 loop is CASTVRTAYEQYF. As DNA, the CDR3 is TGTGCCAGCACTGTACGAACGGCCTACGAGCAGTACTTC.

The chain joins TRBV6-6 to TRBJ1-5; 7 nucleotides align to TRBD1. Germline CDR1 and CDR2: MNHNY and SVGAGI (reference sequence). The CDR3 is 16 amino acids. The trim removed 6 bases at V and 0 bases at J, leaving 8 bases unmatched. As DNA, the CDR3 is TGTGCCAGCAGCCCGGGGACAGCTCTTAGCAATCAGCCCCAGCATTTT. This translates into CASSPGTALSNQPQHF.

The chain has TRBV25-1 and TRBJ2-7; D call uncertain. The CDR3 runs 15 residues. V was clipped by 3 bases and J by 6 bases, with 18 bases between them. Germline lookup yields CDR1 MGHDK and CDR2 SYGVNS. The chain's CDR3 is CASSDIGVGFPEQYF. CDR3 nucleotides: TGTGCCAGCAGTGATATTGGCGTAGGCTTTCCCGAGCAGTACTTC.

This chain uses TRBV18 with TRBJ2-1, with 16 bases fitting TRBD2. CDR3 length: 17 residues. CDR1 is KGHSH and CDR2 is LQKENI in the germline V gene. V lost 4 bases, J lost 7 bases, and 7 bases stayed unmatched. The CDR3 coding sequence is TGTGCCAGCTCACAGGGACTAGCGGGAGGGTACCAAAATGAGCAGTTCTTC. Its translation: CASSQGLAGGYQNEQFF.

The chain uses TRBV19 and TRBJ2-7; 10 nucleotides match TRBD1. Looked up from germline, CDR1 is LNHDA and CDR2 is SQIVND (reference sequence). The V gene end was trimmed by 10 bases and the J gene end by 2 bases; junction bases not matched to a gene: 11. The CDR3 length is 15 residues. The CDR3, as DNA: TGTGCCACCTCCCCCGGGACAGGGGAGCCCTACGAGCAGTACTTC. As protein: CATSPGTGEPYEQYF.